The rows below give T cell receptor beta chains drawn from one sample of a study of cytomegalovirus exposure and HLA in healthy donors. The data were produced by immunoSEQ multiplex PCR, yet TCRdb's version contains in-frame clones alone and is incomplete. The data hold approximately 170,000 clones, with 85% observed a single time. Material for sequencing was PBMCs. Receptors originate from a boy under 10 years old in good health and CMV-seronegative. The CDR3 runs from the conserved cysteine through the conserved F or W. The order of the fields is V gene, J gene, clone size, D gene, CDR3 DNA, CDR3 protein. A D gene is named only where the DNA matches it firmly. Expanded clones get a size class; other rows say once, few or many, or leave the size out.

V: TRBV19; J: TRBJ1-2; size: NA; D: NA; DNA: TGTGCCAGTAGACTACAGGGAGCTAACTATGGCTACACCTTC; CDR3: CASRLQGANYGYTF
V: TRBV5-1; J: TRBJ2-1; size: few; D: NA; DNA: TGCGCCAGCAGCTCGGAGGTGGTGCATGAGCAGTTCTTC; CDR3: CASSSEVVHEQFF
V: TRBV18; J: TRBJ2-5; size: NA; D: TRBD1; DNA: TGTGCCAGCTCACCACTCGATCGGGCAGGGGGGACCCAGTACTTC; CDR3: CASSPLDRAGGTQYF
V: TRBV2; J: TRBJ1-1; size: NA; D: NA; DNA: TGTGCCAGCAGTATCTACCTCATGAACACTGAAGCTTTCTTT; CDR3: CASSIYLMNTEAFF
V: TRBV28; J: TRBJ1-5; size: NA; D: TRBD1; DNA: TGTGCCAGCAGTGCCCCCGGGACAGGGGGCTGGCAGCCCCAGCATTTT; CDR3: CASSAPGTGGWQPQHF
V: TRBV7-9; J: TRBJ2-7; size: NA; D: TRBD2; DNA: TGTGCCAGCAGCTTACTAGCGGGTCCTTTGCGCCACGAGCAGTACTTC; CDR3: CASSLLAGPLRHEQYF
V: TRBV7-8; J: TRBJ1-1; size: NA; D: NA; DNA: TGTGCCAGCAGCTTAGTATCGACAGCAACCACTGAAGCTTTCTTT; CDR3: CASSLVSTATTEAFF
V: TRBV7-8; J: TRBJ2-3; size: once; D: NA; DNA: TGTGCCAGCAGCTTAGTTCCTAGCACAGATACGCAGTATTTT; CDR3: CASSLVPSTDTQYF
V: TRBV30; J: TRBJ2-3; size: NA; D: TRBD2; DNA: TGTGCCTGGAGTGTTCCACTAGCGGGAGCAGATACGCAGTATTTT; CDR3: CAWSVPLAGADTQYF
V: TRBV6-4; J: TRBJ2-1; size: NA; D: NA; DNA: TGTGCCAGCAGCCCGGGGTTGGGCTATGAGCAGTTCTTC; CDR3: CASSPGLGYEQFF
V: TRBV5-1; J: TRBJ2-6; size: once; D: TRBD2; DNA: TGCGCCAGCAGTCCTTGGGGGGGCTCTGGGGCCAACGTCCTGACTTTC; CDR3: CASSPWGGSGANVLTF
V: TRBV2; J: TRBJ1-6; size: NA; D: NA; DNA: TGTGCCAGCAGTGGGACAGACAAACTAAATTCACCCCTCCACTTT; CDR3: CASSGTDKLNSPLHF
V: TRBV5-1; J: TRBJ2-3; size: NA; D: NA; DNA: TGCGCCAGCAGCTCCCCAGCGGAGAGCTTCACAGATACGCAGTATTTT; CDR3: CASSSPAESFTDTQYF
V: TRBV6-1; J: TRBJ2-3; size: NA; D: TRBD2; DNA: TGTGCCAGCAGTGAAGCTAGCGGGGCTCTGGATACGCAGTATTTT; CDR3: CASSEASGALDTQYF
V: TRBV29-1; J: TRBJ1-2; size: few; D: NA; DNA: TGCAGCGTTGTAGATATTGACTTCTATGGCTACACCTTC; CDR3: CSVVDIDFYGYTF
V: TRBV5-1; J: TRBJ2-5; size: NA; D: NA; DNA: TGCGCCAGCAGCTTGGAGGGGGCGGGGGAGACCCAGTACTTC; CDR3: CASSLEGAGETQYF
V: TRBV25-1; J: TRBJ2-3; size: NA; D: NA; DNA: TGTGCCAGCCTACATGGGCTAACAGATACGCAGTATTTT; CDR3: CASLHGLTDTQYF
V: TRBV27; J: TRBJ1-1; size: NA; D: NA; DNA: TGTGCCAGCAGTTACCGACAGGAGTTTGAAGCTTTCTTT; CDR3: CASSYRQEFEAFF
V: TRBV30; J: TRBJ2-1; size: once; D: TRBD1; DNA: TGTGCCTGGAGCCCCGGGACAGGGCTCAACAATGAGCAGTTCTTC; CDR3: CAWSPGTGLNNEQFF
V: TRBV30; J: TRBJ2-1; size: NA; D: NA; DNA: TGTGCCTGGAGTCGAGGGGGCAATGAGCAGTTCTTC; CDR3: CAWSRGGNEQFF
V: TRBV6-5; J: TRBJ2-5; size: NA; D: TRBD1; DNA: TGTGCCAGCAGTCCATTGACAGGGGCTGGAGAGACCCAGTACTTC; CDR3: CASSPLTGAGETQYF
V: TRBV5-4; J: TRBJ1-1; size: NA; D: NA; DNA: TGTGCCAGCAGCCGAGGACTTAACACTGAAGCTTTCTTT; CDR3: CASSRGLNTEAFF
V: TRBV6-1; J: TRBJ2-1; size: NA; D: NA; DNA: TGTGCCTTACTAGCATTCATACGGAATGAGCAGTTCTTC; CDR3: CALLAFIRNEQFF
V: TRBV6-1; J: TRBJ1-6; size: NA; D: NA; DNA: TGTGCCAGCAGCAGAAATTCACCCCTCCACTTT; CDR3: CASSRNSPLHF
V: TRBV28; J: TRBJ1-2; size: NA; D: NA; DNA: TGTGCCAGCAGGCGGGGGGGTACCGGCTACACCTTC; CDR3: CASRRGGTGYTF
V: TRBV6-4; J: TRBJ2-5; size: NA; D: NA; DNA: TGTGCCAGCAGTGACTCGAGTCGCAGGCAAGAGACCCAGTACTTC; CDR3: CASSDSSRRQETQYF
V: TRBV6-1; J: TRBJ2-7; size: NA; D: TRBD1; DNA: TGTGCCAGCGGACAGGGGGCTTACTACGAGCAGTACTTC; CDR3: CASGQGAYYEQYF
V: TRBV28; J: TRBJ1-3; size: NA; D: TRBD1; DNA: TGTGCCAGCAGTAGGACAGGGTCCTCTGGAAACACCATATATTTT; CDR3: CASSRTGSSGNTIYF
V: TRBV19; J: TRBJ1-1; size: NA; D: NA; DNA: TGTGCCAGTAGTATCGGAGGGGCCCTAGACGAAGCTTTCTTT; CDR3: CASSIGGALDEAFF
V: TRBV6-1; J: TRBJ2-6; size: NA; D: NA; DNA: TGTGCCAGCAGTTTTGGGGGGAAGGGGGCCAACGTCCTGACTTTC; CDR3: CASSFGGKGANVLTF
V: TRBV27; J: TRBJ1-1; size: few; D: NA; DNA: TGTGCCAGCAGTCGATTCAAACAGGGTAGGGTGAACACTGAAGCTTTCTTT; CDR3: CASSRFKQGRVNTEAFF
V: TRBV10-3; J: TRBJ1-1; size: NA; D: NA; DNA: TGTGCCATCAGTGAGTCGGGGGGGGCGAACACTGAAGCTTTCTTT; CDR3: CAISESGGANTEAFF
V: TRBV10-1; J: TRBJ2-1; size: NA; D: TRBD1; DNA: TGCGCCAGCAGTGACGCCGGGACAGGGCTGTCGAATGAGCAGTTCTTC; CDR3: CASSDAGTGLSNEQFF
V: TRBV6-1; J: TRBJ1-2; size: few; D: NA; DNA: TGTGCCAGCAGTGACCTAACAGGGTACGATGACTACACCTTC; CDR3: CASSDLTGYDDYTF
V: TRBV2; J: TRBJ1-2; size: NA; D: TRBD1; DNA: TGTGCCAGCAGGCGACAGGGGTCTAGCTATGGCTACACCTTC; CDR3: CASRRQGSSYGYTF
V: TRBV6-5; J: TRBJ1-2; size: once; D: TRBD1; DNA: TGTGCCAGCAGCATTACAGGGACAGGGATCTATGGCTACACCTTC; CDR3: CASSITGTGIYGYTF
V: TRBV28; J: TRBJ1-1; size: NA; D: NA; DNA: TGTGCCAGCAGTACCTATTGGGTCCAGTCGGGAGTGAACACTGAAGCTTTCTTT; CDR3: CASSTYWVQSGVNTEAFF
V: TRBV11-2; J: TRBJ1-2; size: NA; D: TRBD1; DNA: TGTGCCAGCAGCCACTTAAGGGGGACAGGGCGGGATAACTATGGCTACACCTTC; CDR3: CASSHLRGTGRDNYGYTF
V: TRBV2; J: TRBJ2-7; size: many; D: NA; DNA: TGTGCCAGCAGTGAAGCGGAGGTAGTCTACGAGCAGTACTTC; CDR3: CASSEAEVVYEQYF
V: TRBV7-8; J: TRBJ1-4; size: NA; D: NA; DNA: TGTGCCAGCAGCTTACGTTCCCTAGCAACTAATGAAAAACTGTTTTTT; CDR3: CASSLRSLATNEKLFF
V: TRBV6-4; J: TRBJ2-5; size: NA; D: TRBD1; DNA: TGTGCCAGCAGTGAATCAGGGGGCCAAGAGACCCAGTACTTC; CDR3: CASSESGGQETQYF
V: TRBV28; J: TRBJ2-7; size: NA; D: TRBD1; DNA: TGTGCCAGCAGTTCCGGGACAGTCTCCTACGAGCAGTACTTC; CDR3: CASSSGTVSYEQYF
V: TRBV28; J: TRBJ2-1; size: NA; D: TRBD1; DNA: TGTGCCAGCAGCTTATGGGACAGGGGCTCCAATGAGCAGTTCTTC; CDR3: CASSLWDRGSNEQFF
V: TRBV7-6; J: TRBJ1-1; size: NA; D: NA; DNA: TGTGCCAGCAGCCCGGGGGTTCGGACTGAAGCTTTCTTT; CDR3: CASSPGVRTEAFF
V: TRBV5-6; J: TRBJ2-3; size: NA; D: TRBD2; DNA: TGTGCCAGCAGCTTGGGACTAGCGGGATTCACAGATACGCAGTATTTT; CDR3: CASSLGLAGFTDTQYF
V: TRBV5-6; J: TRBJ1-2; size: NA; D: NA; DNA: TGTGCCAGCACCCGGACATCCTATGGCTACACCTTC; CDR3: CASTRTSYGYTF
V: TRBV2; J: TRBJ2-2; size: NA; D: TRBD1; DNA: TGTGCCAGCAGTGAGGAGACAGGGGCGTCCGGGGAGCTGTTTTTT; CDR3: CASSEETGASGELFF
V: TRBV28; J: TRBJ1-2; size: NA; D: TRBD1; DNA: TGTGCCAGCAGCCATGGGACAGGGGGCCAGGAGTCCTATGGCTACACCTTC; CDR3: CASSHGTGGQESYGYTF
V: TRBV9; J: TRBJ2-3; size: once; D: NA; DNA: TGTGCCAGCAGCGTTAGGTGGGCAGCAGATACGCAGTATTTT; CDR3: CASSVRWAADTQYF
V: TRBV5-6; J: TRBJ2-1; size: NA; D: TRBD2; DNA: TGTGCCAGCAGCTTGGTACGGCTCGGGGTAGCGGGGGGTGAGCAGTTCTTC; CDR3: CASSLVRLGVAGGEQFF
V: TRBV18; J: TRBJ1-1; size: NA; D: NA; DNA: TGTGCCAGCTCACCACCACAGGGCACTGAAGCTTTCTTT; CDR3: CASSPPQGTEAFF
V: TRBV6-4; J: TRBJ2-3; size: NA; D: TRBD2; DNA: TGTGCCAGCAGCTCACTAGCGGAAGATACGCAGTATTTT; CDR3: CASSSLAEDTQYF
V: TRBV4-1; J: TRBJ1-5; size: NA; D: NA; DNA: TGCGCCAGCAGCCCTCTCTGGACAGACGGGGGGCAGCCCCAGCATTTT; CDR3: CASSPLWTDGGQPQHF
V: TRBV6-6; J: TRBJ1-6; size: NA; D: TRBD1; DNA: TGTGCCAGCAGTATGGGACAGCTAAATTCACCCCTCCACTTT; CDR3: CASSMGQLNSPLHF
V: TRBV6-5; J: TRBJ1-4; size: NA; D: NA; DNA: TGTGCCAGCAGTTACGCGGGTCCCTATGAAAAACTGTTTTTT; CDR3: CASSYAGPYEKLFF
V: TRBV28; J: TRBJ2-1; size: NA; D: TRBD2; DNA: TGTGCCAGTCAATCCGCGGGAGCGGTCTACAATGAGCAGTTCTTC; CDR3: CASQSAGAVYNEQFF
V: TRBV6-1; J: TRBJ2-1; size: NA; D: NA; DNA: TGTGCCAGCCACAGGAGCTCCTACAATGAGCAGTTCTTC; CDR3: CASHRSSYNEQFF
V: TRBV11-2; J: TRBJ2-5; size: NA; D: TRBD2; DNA: TGTGCCAGCAGCTTAGGATTGGGGCCTAGCGGTATGGGGACCCAGTACTTC; CDR3: CASSLGLGPSGMGTQYF
V: TRBV6-1; J: TRBJ1-5; size: NA; D: NA; DNA: TGTGCCAGCTCGATCGGTCGGAGCAATCAGCCCCAGCATTTT; CDR3: CASSIGRSNQPQHF